This TCR beta chain was obtained from a study of T-cell reconstitution after alpha-beta-depleted transplantation in children. Study-level findings and limits: Diversity and T-cell counts at one year after transplant derived mostly from new T cells.

The V gene lost 6 bases and the J gene lost 7 bases, with 15 bases spanning the gap. Germline V gene lookup returns CDR1 SEHNR and CDR2 FQNEAQ (reference sequence). This CDR3 contains 13 residues. Worth noting for this clonotype: The antigen is undetermined.

Unique molecular identifiers were incorporated during preparation of the TCRbeta library. From the PCR reads, TCRdb called clonotypes with MiXCR, one entry per CDR3 protein. Of around 490,000 distinct CDR3 sequences in the sample, about an eighth were seen once. V gene TRBV7-9 combines with J gene TRBJ2-5; weak D call: TRBD1 (6 bases). Specimen: PBMCs, mostly from graft donor cells, collected 180 days after TCRalphabeta/CD19-depleted stem cell transplant. This TCR derives from a female patient aged 2 to 10 who had a stem cell transplant for aplastic anemia, so the T cells may come from the graft donor. The CDR3 coding sequence is TGTGCCAGCAGATCGTCAGGGGAGTCGACCCAGTACTTC. This gives the protein CASRSSGESTQYF. The entire variable domain, with the rest obtained from reference TRBV7-9 and TRBJ2-5, is as follows: DTGVSQNPRHKITKRGQNVTFRCDPISEHNRLYWYRQTLGQGPEFLTYFQNEAQLEKSRLLSDRFSAERPKGSFSTLEIQRTEQGDSAMYLCASRSSGESTQYFGPGTRLLVL.